This is a list of T cell receptor beta chains from one sample in a study of T cells after yellow fever vaccination. TCRdb reprocessed the 5' RACE reads via MiXCR and lists one record per CDR3 protein. This sample carries 500,000 to 550,000 distinct CDR3 sequences, about a fifth of them seen once, and the ten largest clones take around 16%. The sample consisted of PBMCs, taken approximately 22 days after the first yellow fever vaccination. The receptor set was obtained from a man younger than 35 who received the YFV17D yellow fever vaccine. The CDR3 runs from the conserved cysteine through the conserved F or W. The D gene is left open where the match is weak. Some rows have no size entry. The others give once, few or many, or a class for an expanded clone.

V gene	D gene	J gene	clone size	CDR3 length	CDR3 protein	CDR3 DNA
TRBV25-1	NA	TRBJ2-7	few	14	CASSGLADGYEQYF	TGTGCCAGCAGTGGACTGGCGGATGGGTACGAGCAGTACTTC
TRBV20-1	NA	TRBJ1-2	few	15	CSARATDTSFYGYTF	TGCAGTGCTAGAGCCACGGACACCTCCTTCTATGGCTACACCTTC
TRBV4-3	NA	TRBJ1-1	NA	15	CASSQGYQANTEAFF	TGCGCCAGCAGCCAAGGGTATCAGGCGAACACTGAAGCTTTCTTT
TRBV5-1	TRBD2	TRBJ2-7	NA	14	CASSGSGGPAEQYF	TGCGCCAGCAGCGGTTCGGGGGGGCCCGCCGAGCAGTACTTC
TRBV15	NA	TRBJ1-4	many	15	CATSREGGLNEKLFF	TGTGCCACCAGCAGAGAGGGCGGACTGAATGAAAAACTGTTTTTT
TRBV5-1	NA	TRBJ2-2	NA	17	CASSFARLQKSTGELFF	TGCGCCAGCAGCTTCGCTAGGCTCCAAAAGAGCACCGGGGAGCTGTTTTTT
TRBV6-1	NA	TRBJ2-7	NA	13	CASSLGQQYEQYF	TGTGCCAGCAGTCTAGGACAGCAGTACGAGCAGTACTTC
TRBV7-6	NA	TRBJ2-1	NA	15	CASSLGPSRGNEQFF	TGTGCCAGCAGCTTAGGGCCTTCCCGGGGCAATGAGCAGTTCTTC
TRBV9	NA	TRBJ2-6	NA	18	CASSDPKGEISGANVLTF	TGTGCCAGCAGCGATCCCAAGGGCGAGATCTCTGGGGCCAACGTCCTGACTTTC
TRBV2	TRBD2	TRBJ2-7	NA	15	CASRMGPGGGVEQYF	TGTGCCAGCCGAATGGGACCCGGCGGGGGTGTCGAGCAGTACTTC
TRBV11-2	NA	TRBJ2-5	NA	14	CASSFGQQQETQYF	TGTGCCAGCAGCTTCGGACAGCAACAAGAGACCCAGTACTTC
TRBV7-9	NA	TRBJ1-5	NA	14	CASSPLGGDQPQHF	TGTGCCAGCAGCCCCCTTGGGGGTGATCAGCCCCAGCATTTT
TRBV2	NA	TRBJ1-5	NA	17	CASSLAPGTAVGQPQHF	TGTGCCAGCAGTCTAGCCCCCGGGACGGCGGTCGGTCAGCCCCAGCATTTT
TRBV6-1	NA	TRBJ2-3	few	17	CASSEAGWGDSTDTQYF	TGTGCCAGCAGTGAAGCGGGGTGGGGAGACTCCACAGATACGCAGTATTTT
TRBV19	NA	TRBJ2-3	NA	16	CASSMVPTFSTDTQYF	TGTGCCAGTAGTATGGTCCCTACCTTCAGCACAGATACGCAGTATTTT
TRBV9	NA	TRBJ2-2	NA	16	CASSTRGTGNTGELFF	TGTGCCAGCAGCACCAGAGGAACAGGGAACACCGGGGAGCTGTTTTTT
TRBV28	TRBD1	TRBJ1-2	few	14	CASSLTGGSYGYTF	TGTGCCAGCAGTTTAACAGGGGGCTCCTATGGCTACACCTTC
TRBV7-2	TRBD1	TRBJ2-1	few	14	CASSTRGRDRGLFF	TGTGCCAGCAGCACCCGAGGCCGGGACAGGGGCCTGTTCTTC
TRBV7-3	TRBD2	TRBJ2-3	few	16	CASSLFRGGRSDTQYF	TGTGCCAGCAGCTTATTCCGGGGGGGCAGATCAGATACGCAGTATTTT
TRBV6-2/TRBV6-3	NA	TRBJ2-2	few	13	CASRGASTGELFF	TGTGCCAGCCGAGGGGCGAGCACCGGGGAGCTGTTTTTT
TRBV24-1	TRBD1	TRBJ1-1	NA	15	CATSADRGGNTEAFF	TGTGCCACCAGTGCTGACAGGGGGGGGAACACTGAAGCTTTCTTT
TRBV2	NA	TRBJ1-1	few	14	CASSPGDADTEAFF	TGTGCCAGCAGTCCAGGGGATGCCGACACTGAAGCTTTCTTT
TRBV23-1	NA	TRBJ2-5	NA	15	CASRQQKRPAETQYF	TGCGCCAGCAGGCAGCAGAAGCGCCCTGCAGAGACCCAGTACTTC
TRBV4-3	NA	TRBJ2-7	NA	17	CASSQEKWRGAEYEQYF	TGCGCCAGCAGCCAAGAAAAATGGAGAGGGGCGGAATACGAGCAGTACTTC
TRBV10-3	NA	TRBJ1-3	few	14	CAISEWGVGNTIYF	TGTGCCATCAGTGAATGGGGAGTCGGAAACACCATATATTTT
TRBV4-3	NA	TRBJ1-4	NA	17	CASSQDLDRGAGEKLFF	TGCGCCAGCAGCCAAGATCTCGATAGGGGGGCGGGGGAAAAACTGTTTTTT
TRBV6-1	NA	TRBJ2-3	NA	13	CASRWGAGDTQYF	TGTGCCAGCAGGTGGGGCGCTGGGGATACGCAGTATTTT
TRBV6-1	TRBD2	TRBJ2-3	NA	15	CASSALRGAPDTQYF	TGTGCCAGCAGTGCGTTGCGGGGGGCCCCAGATACGCAGTATTTT
TRBV7-7	TRBD1	TRBJ2-5	NA	17	CASSPSSVGTGKETQYF	TGTGCCAGCAGCCCTAGTAGTGTTGGGACAGGCAAAGAGACCCAGTACTTC
TRBV28	NA	TRBJ2-1	NA	15	CASNQLWSSYNEQFF	TGTGCCAGCAACCAACTCTGGAGCTCCTACAATGAGCAGTTCTTC
TRBV12-3/TRBV12-4	NA	TRBJ1-5	NA	14	CASIRGYVNQPQHF	TGTGCCAGCATCAGAGGGTATGTCAATCAGCCCCAGCATTTT
TRBV11-2	TRBD2	TRBJ2-5	NA	19	CASSFLIGTSGGPQETQYF	TGTGCCAGCAGCTTCCTCATTGGGACTAGCGGGGGGCCCCAAGAGACCCAGTACTTC
TRBV12-3/TRBV12-4	NA	TRBJ2-5	NA	12	CASRDSKETQYF	TGTGCCAGCAGGGACAGTAAGGAGACCCAGTACTTC
TRBV5-1	TRBD2	TRBJ2-1	few	15	CASSFNGGNYNEQFF	TGCGCCAGCAGCTTTAACGGGGGGAACTACAATGAGCAGTTCTTC
TRBV4-2	NA	TRBJ2-7	many	15	CASSQDLAPAYEQYF	TGTGCCAGCAGCCAAGATCTAGCGCCTGCCTACGAGCAGTACTTC
TRBV12-3/TRBV12-4	TRBD1	TRBJ1-6	NA	15	CASRMGQENNSPLHF	TGTGCCAGCAGAATGGGACAGGAAAATAATTCACCCCTCCACTTT
TRBV21-1	NA	TRBJ2-1	NA	10	CASSKGEQFF	TGTGCCAGCAGCAAAGGAGAGCAGTTCTTC
TRBV24-1	NA	TRBJ2-1	many	13	CATSDFGGNEQFF	TGTGCCACCAGTGATTTCGGGGGTAATGAGCAGTTCTTC
TRBV20-1	TRBD2	TRBJ2-5	few	15	CSAPAGAGGADTQYF	TGCAGTGCCCCCGCCGGGGCGGGGGGGGCCGATACCCAGTACTTC
TRBV14	NA	TRBJ2-2	few	13	CASSQGVTGELFF	TGTGCCAGCAGCCAAGGGGTTACCGGGGAGCTGTTTTTT
TRBV29-1	NA	TRBJ2-5	NA	14	CSTNRGLVGETQYF	TGCAGCACTAACAGGGGACTGGTGGGTGAGACCCAGTACTTC
TRBV12-3/TRBV12-4	NA	TRBJ2-1	few	15	CASSAPRTANNEQFF	TGTGCCAGCAGTGCCCCAAGGACAGCTAACAATGAGCAGTTCTTC
TRBV4-3	NA	TRBJ2-2	many	14	CASSLRGGTGELFF	TGCGCCAGCAGCCTTAGGGGGGGCACCGGGGAGCTGTTTTTT
TRBV28	TRBD1	TRBJ2-2	few	16	CATKSTGTGITGELFF	TGTGCCACCAAATCAACCGGGACAGGGATCACCGGGGAGCTGTTTTTT
TRBV7-9	NA	TRBJ1-1	few	16	CASSPPAYRVDTEAFF	TGTGCCAGCAGCCCCCCCGCTTACAGGGTGGACACTGAAGCTTTCTTT
TRBV15	TRBD1	TRBJ2-7	NA	14	CATSERQGPYEQYF	TGTGCCACCAGCGAACGACAGGGCCCCTACGAGCAGTACTTC
TRBV7-9	TRBD1	TRBJ1-2	few	16	CASSPARTGRFYGYTF	TGTGCCAGCAGTCCTGCGCGGACAGGGAGATTCTATGGCTACACCTTC
TRBV27	NA	TRBJ2-1	NA	14	CASSSLISYNEQFF	TGTGCCAGCAGCTCGCTGATATCCTACAATGAGCAGTTCTTC
TRBV7-2	NA	TRBJ1-1	once	16	CASRLEVSHGDTEAFF	TGTGCCAGCAGACTCGAGGTTTCTCACGGGGACACTGAAGCTTTCTTT